Listed below are T cell receptor beta chains from one sample, sequenced in a study of shared clonotypes between healthy human individuals. Assay used: immunoSEQ multiplex PCR; TCRdb lists only in-frame clones, some missing. The repertoire holds 2 million to 2.5 million clones, approximately 90% seen once, with approximately 0.39% in the top ten. Sequencing used naive CD4+ T cells from PBMCs. These receptors were collected from a man aged 18 to 29 in good health. Some clones in this sample may be carry-over from other donors' samples. CDR3s include the opening cysteine and the closing phenylalanine or tryptophan. A D gene is named only where the DNA matches it firmly. Clone size is not always given. Where it is, it says once, few, many or a class for expanded clones.

>-|-|TRBJ2-3|TRBV2
TGTGCCAGCAGTGAAGCGGGCCTTCGCGCAGATACGCAGTATTTT
CASSEAGLRADTQYF
>-|TRBD2|TRBJ2-7|TRBV5-1
TGCGCCAGCAGCTTTAACGGACTAGAAGGCTACGAGCAGTACTTC
CASSFNGLEGYEQYF
>-|TRBD2|TRBJ2-1|TRBV6-5
TGTGCCAGCAGTTACTCTTTAGCGGGAGCCTACAATGAGCAGTTCTTC
CASSYSLAGAYNEQFF
>-|-|TRBJ2-1|TRBV7-6
TGTGCCAGCAGCTTAGTACTAGCCCCCAGTGAGCAGTTCTTC
CASSLVLAPSEQFF
>-|-|TRBJ2-5|TRBV30
TGTGCCTGGAGTGTGGGTAATTCGGAGACCCAGTACTTC
CAWSVGNSETQYF
>-|-|TRBJ1-4|TRBV6-5
TGTGCCAGCAGTTACTCGAAAAGGCCCTTGGGTGAAAAACTGTTTTTT
CASSYSKRPLGEKLFF
>-|TRBD2|TRBJ2-1|TRBV6-6
TGTGCCGGGAGCGGCCGGGAGGGGGCCTACAATGAGCAGTTCTTC
CAGSGREGAYNEQFF
>-|-|TRBJ2-3|TRBV6-1
TGTGCCAGCAGTGAAAGAGGGCGAACCACAGATACGCAGTATTTT
CASSERGRTTDTQYF
>-|TRBD2|TRBJ2-4|TRBV6-5
TGTGCCAGCAGTTACGTTGATCGGGGGAGGGCTCGTCAGTACTTC
CASSYVDRGRARQYF
>-|TRBD1|TRBJ1-4|TRBV7-2
TGTGCCAGCAGCTCCCAGACAGGGAAGGGTGAAAAACTGTTTTTT
CASSSQTGKGEKLFF
>-|-|TRBJ1-4|TRBV27
TGTGCCAGCAGTGCCGGATATGCAGAGATGGATGAAAAACTGTTTTTT
CASSAGYAEMDEKLFF
>-|-|TRBJ2-5|TRBV7-9
TGTGCCAGCAGCTTTAGCGGCCAAGAGACCCAGTACTTC
CASSFSGQETQYF
>-|TRBD2|TRBJ2-1|TRBV27
TGTGCCAGCAGATTCCCCGGGACAGAGACTAGCGGGAATCTGTACAATGAGCAGTTCTTC
CASRFPGTETSGNLYNEQFF
>-|-|TRBJ2-7|TRBV28
TGTGCCAGCAGTTTCCGCGGCTACGAGCAGTACTTC
CASSFRGYEQYF
>-|-|TRBJ1-1|TRBV6-5
TGTGCCAGCAGTTACTCGATCCCGGACTCGAACACTGAAGCTTTCTTT
CASSYSIPDSNTEAFF
>-|TRBD2|TRBJ2-2|TRBV9
TGTGCCAGCAGCGTCGGGACTAGCGGGAGAAGAGGAGGCAGTGGAAACACCGGGGAGCTGTTTTTT
CASSVGTSGRRGGSGNTGELFF
>-|TRBD1|TRBJ2-7|TRBV7-2
TGTGCCAGCAGCCGACAGGGCTACGAGCAGTACTTC
CASSRQGYEQYF
>few|-|TRBJ1-1|TRBV30
TGTGCCTGGAAGGGAGGGGTCAGCTCCGGTGCAGCTTTCTTT
CAWKGGVSSGAAFF